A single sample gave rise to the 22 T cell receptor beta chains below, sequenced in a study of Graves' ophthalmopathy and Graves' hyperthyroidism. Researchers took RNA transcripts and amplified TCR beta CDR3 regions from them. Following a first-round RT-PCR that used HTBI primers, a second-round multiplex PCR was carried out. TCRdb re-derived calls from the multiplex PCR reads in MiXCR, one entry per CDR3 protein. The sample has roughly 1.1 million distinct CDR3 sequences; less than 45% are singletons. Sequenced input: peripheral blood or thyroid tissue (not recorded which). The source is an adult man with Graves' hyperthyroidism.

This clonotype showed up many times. CDR3 sequence: CASSQGGGLRTEAFF. DNA of the CDR3: TGTGCCAGCAGCCAAGGAGGGGGGTTGCGCACTGAAGCTTTCTTT. This chain connects TRBV9 to TRBJ1-1; tentatively, D is TRBD1 (6 bases). Deletions cut 4 bases from V and 4 bases from J, with 17 bases between. The CDR3 has 15 amino acids. CDR1 SGDLS and CDR2 YYNGEE come from the germline V gene.

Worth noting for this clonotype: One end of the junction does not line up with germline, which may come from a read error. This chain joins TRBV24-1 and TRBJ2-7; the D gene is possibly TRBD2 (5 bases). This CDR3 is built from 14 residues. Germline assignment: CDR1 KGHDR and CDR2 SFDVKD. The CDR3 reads CASSGLGGFYEQYF. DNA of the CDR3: TGTGCCAGCAGTGGCTTGGGCGGGTTCTACGAGCAGTACTTC.

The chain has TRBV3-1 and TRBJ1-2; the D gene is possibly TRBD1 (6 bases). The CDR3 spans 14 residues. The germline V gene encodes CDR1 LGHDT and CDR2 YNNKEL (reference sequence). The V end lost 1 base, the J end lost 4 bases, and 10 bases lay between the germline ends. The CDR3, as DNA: TGTGCCAGCAGCCAAGGGGACAATGGCTATGGCTACACCTTC. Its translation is CASSQGDNGYGYTF.

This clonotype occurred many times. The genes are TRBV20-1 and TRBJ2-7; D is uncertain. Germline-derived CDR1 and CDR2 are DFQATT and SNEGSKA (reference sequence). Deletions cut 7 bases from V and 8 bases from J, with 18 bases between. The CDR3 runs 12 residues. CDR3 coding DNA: TGCAGTGTTTGGGAACACGCTTCTCAGCAGTACTTC. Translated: CSVWEHASQQYF.

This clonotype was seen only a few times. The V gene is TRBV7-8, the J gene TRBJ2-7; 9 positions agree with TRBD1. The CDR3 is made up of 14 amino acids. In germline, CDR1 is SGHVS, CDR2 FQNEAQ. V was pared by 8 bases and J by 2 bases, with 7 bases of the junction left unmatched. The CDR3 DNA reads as TGTGCCAGCTCAGATGGGACAGGGCCCTACGAGCAGTACTTC. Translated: CASSDGTGPYEQYF.

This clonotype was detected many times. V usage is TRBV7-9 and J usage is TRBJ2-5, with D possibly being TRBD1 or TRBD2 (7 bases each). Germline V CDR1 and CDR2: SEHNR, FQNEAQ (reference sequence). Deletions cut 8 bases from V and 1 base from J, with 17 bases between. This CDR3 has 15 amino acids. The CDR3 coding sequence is TGTGCCAGCGTCAGGGGAGGGACAGTCCAAGAGACCCAGTACTTC. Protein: CASVRGGTVQETQYF.

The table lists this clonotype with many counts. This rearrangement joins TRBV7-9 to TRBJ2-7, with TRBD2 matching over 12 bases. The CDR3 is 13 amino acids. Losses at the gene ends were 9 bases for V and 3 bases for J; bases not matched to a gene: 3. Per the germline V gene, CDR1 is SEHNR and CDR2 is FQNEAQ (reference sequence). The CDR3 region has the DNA TGTGCCAGTACGGGACTAGCGGGCTACGAGCAGTACTTC. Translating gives CASTGLAGYEQYF.

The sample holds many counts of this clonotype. CDR3 sequence reads: CASSLGTVLYEQYF. The CDR3 nucleotides read TGTGCCAGCAGCCTAGGGACAGTGCTTTACGAGCAGTACTTC. The genes are TRBV7-8 and TRBJ2-7, with 7 bases fitting TRBD1. From germline, CDR1 is SGHVS and CDR2 FQNEAQ. The CDR3 is 14 amino acids. V trimming: 5 bases; J trimming: 4 bases; junction bases outside the gene matches: 8.

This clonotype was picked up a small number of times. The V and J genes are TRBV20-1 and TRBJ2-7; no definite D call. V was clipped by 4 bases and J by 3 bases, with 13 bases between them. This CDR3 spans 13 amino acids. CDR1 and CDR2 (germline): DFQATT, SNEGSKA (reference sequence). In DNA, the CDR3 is TGCAGTGCTAATAGTGGCGGAGACTACGAGCAGTACTTC. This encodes CSANSGGDYEQYF.

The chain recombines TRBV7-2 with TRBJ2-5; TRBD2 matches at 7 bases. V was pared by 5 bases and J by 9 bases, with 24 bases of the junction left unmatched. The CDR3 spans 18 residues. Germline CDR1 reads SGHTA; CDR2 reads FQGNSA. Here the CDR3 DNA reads TGTGCCAGCAGCCGAGATGGGAGGGCGGGCCGATTCAATCAGCCCCAGTACTTC. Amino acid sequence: CASSRDGRAGRFNQPQYF.

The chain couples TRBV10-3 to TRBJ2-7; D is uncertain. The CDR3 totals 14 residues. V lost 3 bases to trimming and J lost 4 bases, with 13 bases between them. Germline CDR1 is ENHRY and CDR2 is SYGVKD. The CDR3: CAISDEYSNYEQYF. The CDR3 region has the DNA TGTGCCATCAGTGATGAATATAGCAATTACGAGCAGTACTTC.

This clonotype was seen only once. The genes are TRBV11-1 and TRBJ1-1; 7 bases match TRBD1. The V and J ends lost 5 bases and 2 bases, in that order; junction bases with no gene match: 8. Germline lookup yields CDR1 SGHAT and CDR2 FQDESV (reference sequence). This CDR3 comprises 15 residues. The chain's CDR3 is CASSAAEGANTEAFF. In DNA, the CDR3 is TGTGCCAGCAGCGCGGCGGAGGGGGCAAACACTGAAGCTTTCTTT.

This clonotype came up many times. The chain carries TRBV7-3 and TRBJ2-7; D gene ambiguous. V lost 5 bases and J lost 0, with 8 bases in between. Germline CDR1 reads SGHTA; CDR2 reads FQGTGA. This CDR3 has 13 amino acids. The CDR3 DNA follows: TGTGCCAGCAGCCCTGCCGTCTCCTACGAGCAGTACTTC. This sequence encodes CASSPAVSYEQYF.

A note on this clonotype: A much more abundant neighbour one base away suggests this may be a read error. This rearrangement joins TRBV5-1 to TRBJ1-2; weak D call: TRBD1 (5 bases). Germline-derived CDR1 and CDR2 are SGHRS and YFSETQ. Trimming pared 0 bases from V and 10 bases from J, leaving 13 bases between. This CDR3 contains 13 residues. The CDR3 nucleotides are TGCGCCAGCAGCTTGGAAAGGGGAGAAGACTACACCTTC. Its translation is CASSLERGEDYTF.

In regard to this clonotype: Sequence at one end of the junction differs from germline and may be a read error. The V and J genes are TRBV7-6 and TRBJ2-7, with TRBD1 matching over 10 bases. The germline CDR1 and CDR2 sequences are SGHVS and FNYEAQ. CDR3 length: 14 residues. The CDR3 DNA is TGTGCCAGCAGCTCCGGGACAGGGGACGGGGAGCTGTACTTC. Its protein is CASSSGTGDGELYF.

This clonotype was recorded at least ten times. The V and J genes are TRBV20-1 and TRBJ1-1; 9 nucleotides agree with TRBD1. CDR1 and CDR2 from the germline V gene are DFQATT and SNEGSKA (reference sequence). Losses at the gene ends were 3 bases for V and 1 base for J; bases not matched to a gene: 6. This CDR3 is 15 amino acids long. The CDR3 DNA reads TGCAGTGCTAGGGACCCGGGACAGGGGAACACTGAAGCTTTCTTT. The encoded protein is CSARDPGQGNTEAFF.

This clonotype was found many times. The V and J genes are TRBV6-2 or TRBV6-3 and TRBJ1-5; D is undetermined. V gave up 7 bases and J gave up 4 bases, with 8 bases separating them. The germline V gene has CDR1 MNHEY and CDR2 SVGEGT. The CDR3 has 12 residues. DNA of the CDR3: TGTGCCAGCATCGGGGAGAATCAGCCCCAGCATTTT. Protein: CASIGENQPQHF.

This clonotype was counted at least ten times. CDR3 residues: CASQRQGNVNTEAFF. CDR3 DNA: TGTGCCAGCCAACGACAGGGGAACGTGAACACTGAAGCTTTCTTT. The J gene is TRBJ1-1, the V gene TRBV7-2, with 8 positions matching TRBD1. Looked up from germline, CDR1 is SGHTA and CDR2 is FQGNSA. CDR3 length equals 15 residues. J was trimmed by 0 bases and V by 8 bases; bases with no gene match: 8.

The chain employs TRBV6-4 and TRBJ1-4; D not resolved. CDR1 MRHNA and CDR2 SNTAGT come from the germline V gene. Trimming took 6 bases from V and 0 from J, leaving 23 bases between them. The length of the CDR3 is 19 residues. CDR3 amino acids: CASRDLGGSVGATNEKLFF. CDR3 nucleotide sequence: TGTGCCAGCAGGGACCTCGGAGGGTCGGTCGGGGCAACTAATGAAAAACTGTTTTTT.

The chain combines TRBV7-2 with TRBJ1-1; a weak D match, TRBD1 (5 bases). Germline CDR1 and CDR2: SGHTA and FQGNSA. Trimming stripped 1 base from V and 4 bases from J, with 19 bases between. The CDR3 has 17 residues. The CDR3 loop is CASSLERTNRRGTEAFF. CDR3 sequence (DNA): TGTGCCAGCAGCTTAGAAAGGACAAATCGAAGAGGCACTGAAGCTTTCTTT.

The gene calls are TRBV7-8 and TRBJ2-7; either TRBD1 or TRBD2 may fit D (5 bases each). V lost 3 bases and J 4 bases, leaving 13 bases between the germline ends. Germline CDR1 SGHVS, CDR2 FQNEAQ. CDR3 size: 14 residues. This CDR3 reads CASSFLGRSYEQYF. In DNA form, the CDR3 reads TGTGCCAGCAGCTTCTTGGGACGCTCATACGAGCAGTACTTC.

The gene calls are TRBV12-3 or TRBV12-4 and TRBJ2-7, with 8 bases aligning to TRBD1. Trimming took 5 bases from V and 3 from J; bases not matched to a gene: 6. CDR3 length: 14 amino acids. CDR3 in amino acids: CASSQGAHYYEQYF. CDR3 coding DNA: TGTGCCAGCAGTCAGGGGGCTCACTACTACGAGCAGTACTTC.